The rows below give T cell receptor beta chains drawn from one sample of a study of early T cells in non-severe SARS-CoV-2 infection. TCRdb re-derived calls from the 5' RACE reads in MiXCR, one entry per CDR3 protein. The data hold over 60,000 distinct CDR3 sequences, with roughly 9.5% observed a single time. Sequencing used whole blood. The receptors derive from an adult who was a healthcare worker with PCR-confirmed SARS-CoV-2 infection or an uninfected control (not recorded which). Both conserved end residues are part of each CDR3. D genes are given only for firm matches. Rows give clone size only sometimes, using once, few, many, or a class for an expanded clone.

v_gene	abundance	d_gene	j_gene	len	CDR3aa	CDR3nt
TRBV20-1	many	NA	TRBJ2-7	12	CSASVQSYEQYF	TGCAGTGCTAGTGTCCAGTCCTACGAGCAGTACTTC
TRBV21-1	NA	NA	TRBJ2-7	15	CASSKYCREAYEQYF	TGTGCCAGCAGCAAATACTGCCGGGAGGCCTACGAGCAGTACTTC
TRBV6-1	many	NA	TRBJ1-6	13	CASRRQVNSPLHF	TGTGCCAGCAGAAGACAGGTTAATTCACCCCTCCACTTT
TRBV6-5	NA	NA	TRBJ2-3	14	CASSYQAGTDTQYF	TGTGCCAGCAGTTACCAGGCGGGGACAGATACGCAGTATTTT
TRBV6-5	many	NA	TRBJ1-3	15	CASRQVGHSGNTIYF	TGTGCCAGCAGACAGGTGGGACATTCTGGAAACACCATATATTTT
TRBV7-3	many	NA	TRBJ1-1	14	CASSLNRMNTEAFF	TGTGCCAGCAGCTTAAACAGGATGAACACTGAAGCTTTCTTT
TRBV2	NA	NA	TRBJ2-5	11	CASTEWETQYF	TGTGCCAGCACGGAGTGGGAGACCCAGTACTTC
TRBV5-4	NA	NA	TRBJ2-2	14	CASTGTTNTGELFF	TGTGCCAGCACCGGGACGACGAACACCGGGGAGCTGTTTTTT
TRBV5-4	many	TRBD2	TRBJ2-1	14	CASSFRDYYNEQFF	TGTGCCAGCAGCTTCCGGGACTACTACAATGAGCAGTTCTTC
TRBV30	few	NA	TRBJ1-1	14	CAWSVLGGNTEAFF	TGTGCCTGGAGTGTATTGGGTGGGAACACTGAAGCTTTCTTT
TRBV7-3	few	TRBD2	TRBJ2-2	15	CASSRTSGNTGELFF	TGTGCCAGCAGCCGGACTAGCGGAAACACCGGGGAGCTGTTTTTT
TRBV3-1	many	NA	TRBJ2-2	18	CASSHEIWGGSVTGELFF	TGTGCCAGCAGCCATGAGATATGGGGCGGTTCCGTGACCGGGGAGCTGTTTTTT
TRBV9	few	NA	TRBJ1-1	14	CASSVQSENTEAFF	TGTGCCAGCAGCGTACAATCTGAGAACACTGAAGCTTTCTTT
TRBV7-9	NA	NA	TRBJ1-6	15	CASSSTGGLNSPLHF	TGTGCCAGCAGCTCCACGGGGGGGCTCAATTCACCCCTCCACTTT
TRBV20-1	few	NA	TRBJ2-1	14	CSAGKDPRYNEQFF	TGCAGTGCCGGCAAGGACCCGCGGTACAATGAGCAGTTCTTC
TRBV10-2	many	NA	TRBJ2-7	12	CASSVITYEQYF	TGCGCCAGCAGTGTAATAACCTACGAGCAGTACTTC
TRBV29-1	NA	NA	TRBJ2-3	13	CSGKADTTDTQYF	TGCAGCGGAAAGGCGGACACCACAGATACGCAGTATTTT